The clone carrying this T cell receptor beta chain was detected ten times or more. The target antigen is unknown. The germline V gene encodes CDR1 ENHRY and CDR2 SYGVKD. This CDR3 region has 15 residues. J was trimmed by 8 bases and V by 8 bases; bases with no gene match: 14. The record originates from a study of identical twins. TCRdb ran MiXCR on the 5' RACE reads and lists one entry per CDR3 protein. The table has 250,000 or so distinct CDR3 sequences, about 9% seen once; the top ten hold 2.5% to 3.5%. Study-wide findings and caveats: Excess twin sharing in beta out-of-frame sequences was weaker. Partly confounded zero-insertion analyses could result from invariant MAIT and iNKT cells. Compared with models, monozygotic twins showed more out-of-frame TCR alpha sharing. Compared with unrelated sharing, twin-shared out-of-frame alpha sequences had more low-probability sequences.

These same records also appear under a second study, on yellow fever vaccine responses in identical twins.

The receptor comes from a woman aged 18-29 years in good health. This chain links TRBV10-3 with TRBJ2-7, with 11 bases lining up with TRBD1. The sample consisted of CD8+ T cells sorted from blood. CDR3 bases: TGTGCCATCGCTTCGGGACAGGGGGTCCTTTACCAGCAGTACTTC. Translating gives CAIASGQGVLYQQYF.